This T cell receptor beta chain was recovered during a study of blood T cells in healthy people across ages. The CDR3 is 17 amino acids. V lost 5 bases and J lost 1, with 18 bases in between. In regard to this clonotype: Its antigen is not known.

Broader study findings: Unsorted PBMC material precluded a definitive naive versus antigen-experienced comparison.

A second 7 to 11 cycle PCR used barcoded and J-beta primers. Via MiXCR, TCRdb re-called the 5' RACE reads, giving one row per CDR3 protein. This sample carries about 1.1 million distinct CDR3 sequences, 30% to 40% of them seen once, and the ten largest clones take about an eighth. The rearrangement uses TRBV12-3 or TRBV12-4 and TRBJ1-5, with no clear D. Specimen: blood. This TCR was sampled from a man aged 18-30 years in good health. The CDR3 region is CASSARSGLSSNQPQHF. CDR3 in DNA: TGTGCCAGCAGTGCTCGTTCAGGCCTCTCCAGCAATCAGCCCCAGCATTTT.